These 20 T cell receptor beta chains share one sample of origin, sequenced in a study of early T cells in non-severe SARS-CoV-2 infection. MiXCR, run by TCRdb on the 5' RACE reads, gives a single entry per CDR3 protein. The table records under 70,000 distinct CDR3 sequences, around a tenth of them present only once. The sample taken for sequencing was whole blood. These receptor sequences come from an adult who was a healthcare worker with PCR-confirmed SARS-CoV-2 infection or an uninfected control (not recorded which).

At least ten counts were recorded for this clonotype. CDR3 residues: CASSVERPLGEQFF. CDR3 sequence (DNA): TGTGCCAGCAGCGTCGAGCGGCCACTAGGCGAGCAGTTCTTC. V usage is TRBV7-9 and J usage is TRBJ2-1; possibly TRBD2 for D (5 bases). This CDR3 comprises 14 residues. CDR1 and CDR2 (germline): SEHNR, FQNEAQ (reference sequence). V was clipped by 5 bases and J by 10 bases, with 18 bases between them.

The V and J genes are TRBV7-9 and TRBJ2-7; 7 bases line up with TRBD2. Per germline, CDR1 SEHNR and CDR2 FQNEAQ (reference sequence). V was clipped by 4 bases and J by 2 bases; unmatched bases: 11. This CDR3 is 16 amino acids long. CDR3 region: CASSSHALGTTYEQYF. DNA for the CDR3: TGTGCCAGCAGCTCACATGCCCTAGGGACTACCTACGAGCAGTACTTC.

V usage is TRBV6-5 and J usage is TRBJ2-1, with TRBD2 matching 7 bases. Germline CDR1 and CDR2: MNHEY and SVGAGI. Losses at the gene ends were 5 bases for V and 3 bases for J; bases not matched to a gene: 7. CDR3 length equals 15 residues. The CDR3 nucleotides read TGTGCCAGCAGTATCAGGTTAGCGGGCTACAATGAGCAGTTCTTC. This encodes CASSIRLAGYNEQFF.

This clonotype was observed a handful of times. The V gene is TRBV29-1, the J gene TRBJ2-2; 7 bases fit TRBD1. CDR3 length: 12 residues. From germline, CDR1 is SQVTM and CDR2 ANQGSEA. V was clipped by 6 bases and J by 4 bases; unmatched bases: 2. CDR3 loop: CSVGQITGELFF. The CDR3 DNA is TGCAGCGTGGGACAGATCACCGGGGAGCTGTTTTTT.

This clonotype was seen ten or more times. The chain recombines TRBV5-1 with TRBJ1-1, with TRBD1 matching over 7 bases. This CDR3 has 15 amino acids. Germline CDR1 and CDR2: SGHRS and YFSETQ. The V and J ends lost 6 bases and 8 bases, in that order; junction bases with no gene match: 16. The CDR3 region is CASTPMTGLKSEAFF. In DNA, the CDR3 is TGCGCCAGCACCCCTATGACAGGGCTTAAATCCGAAGCTTTCTTT.

The chain carries TRBV20-1 and TRBJ1-3; TRBD1 agrees at 7 bases. The CDR3 runs to 14 residues. Per the germline V gene, CDR1 is DFQATT and CDR2 is SNEGSKA (reference sequence). Trimming removed 1 base from V and 4 bases from J; junction bases left unmatched: 4. The CDR3 DNA is TGCAGTGCTAGAGCACAGGGGCAGGGAAACACCATATATTTT. It yields the protein CSARAQGQGNTIYF.

This clonotype was counted many times. The rearrangement joins TRBV11-2 to TRBJ2-1; no firm D call. The length of the CDR3 is 14 residues. CDR1 is SGHAT, CDR2 FQNNGV, per germline. Trimming left V 5 bases short and J 6 bases short, with 14 bases between. CDR3 sequence (DNA): TGTGCCAGCAGCGCACCCCCCCTCGGCAATGAGCAGTTCTTC. Amino acids: CASSAPPLGNEQFF. The entire variable domain, with the rest obtained from reference TRBV11-2 and TRBJ2-1, is as follows: EAGVAQSPRYKIIEKRQSVAFWCNPISGHATLYWYQQILGQGPKLLIQFQNNGVVDDSQLPKDRFSAERLKGVDSTLKIQPAKLEDSAVYLCASSAPPLGNEQFFGPGTRLTVL.

This clonotype came up many times. V is TRBV12-3 or TRBV12-4 and J is TRBJ1-1; no definite D call. The CDR3 consists of 12 residues. Deletions cut 4 bases from V and 4 bases from J, with 7 bases between. The chain's CDR3 is CASSSTTTEAFF. As DNA, the CDR3 is TGTGCCAGCAGTTCCACCACCACTGAAGCTTTCTTT.

This clonotype was recorded at least ten times. The CDR3 loop reads CASSLFRQGGDEQYF. CDR3 bases: TGTGCCAGCAGCTTATTTCGACAGGGGGGTGACGAGCAGTACTTC. V gene TRBV7-8 combines with J gene TRBJ2-7; 9 nucleotides agree with TRBD1. The germline V gene encodes CDR1 SGHVS and CDR2 FQNEAQ. J lost 5 bases, V lost 2 bases, and 7 bases had no gene match. The CDR3 sequence is 15 residues long.

CDR3 nucleotides: TGCAGTGCTAGCCCACCCGGGGCCAACGTCCTGACTTTC. Its translation is CSASPPGANVLTF. This chain connects TRBV20-1 to TRBJ2-6; unclear D gene. Germline V lookup: CDR1 DFQATT, CDR2 SNEGSKA (reference sequence). The CDR3 consists of 13 residues. V was cut by 3 bases and J by 4 bases, with 7 bases left in between.

In its sample, this clonotype was seen once. The rearrangement uses TRBV21-1 and TRBJ2-5; the DNA was not used to check the table's D call, TRBD2. TRBV21-1 is a pseudogene locus. The CDR3 has 16 amino acids. The CDR3 loop is CASSTSRVGVQETQYF. The CDR3 coding sequence is TGTGCCAGCAGCACCTCCCGAGTGGGGGTACAAGAGACCCAGTACTTC.

This clonotype was seen at least ten times. The chain recombines TRBV20-1 with TRBJ2-1; unclear D gene. The CDR3 runs to 14 residues. V gave up 1 base and J gave up 2 bases, with 9 bases separating them. In germline, CDR1 is DFQATT, CDR2 SNEGSKA (reference sequence). CDR3 protein: CSARGALTYNEQFF. CDR3 coding DNA: TGCAGTGCTAGAGGAGCTCTCACCTACAATGAGCAGTTCTTC.

This clonotype was seen ten or more times. This chain connects TRBV29-1 to TRBJ1-1; TRBD1 might be the D (5 bases). This CDR3 has 13 residues. Per the germline V gene, CDR1 is SQVTM and CDR2 is ANQGSEA. Trimming left V 3 bases short and J 0 bases short, with 8 bases between. CDR3 bases: TGCAGCGTTGAGACAGTAATGAACACTGAAGCTTTCTTT. It specifies CSVETVMNTEAFF.

This clonotype was seen ten or more times. This chain uses TRBV7-9 with TRBJ2-3, with 9 bases identical to TRBD2. Germline V gene lookup returns CDR1 SEHNR and CDR2 FQNEAQ (reference sequence). V lost 5 bases to trimming and J lost 5 bases; unmatched junction nucleotides: 14. This CDR3 region has 17 residues. The CDR3 loop is CASSHGSAGGREDTQYF. As DNA, the CDR3 is TGTGCCAGCAGCCATGGTTCAGCGGGGGGACGGGAAGATACGCAGTATTTT.

This clonotype was observed at least ten times. The chain links TRBV6-5 to TRBJ2-2; 7 bases agree with TRBD1. CDR1 is MNHEY and CDR2 is SVGAGI in the germline V gene. CDR3 length equals 15 residues. The V gene end was trimmed by 5 bases and the J gene end by 5 bases; junction bases not matched to a gene: 8. The CDR3 protein is CASSKTGLGTGELFF. The CDR3 DNA is TGTGCCAGCAGTAAGACAGGGTTAGGGACCGGGGAGCTGTTTTTT.

Ten or more counts support this clonotype. This chain links TRBV2 with TRBJ2-3, with TRBD1 identical over 7 bases. CDR1 is SNHLY, CDR2 FYNNEI, per germline. The CDR3 contains 14 residues. Trimming cost V 6 bases and J 1 base; bases outside gene matches: 4. DNA of the CDR3: TGTGCCAGCAGCCAAGGACAGGGCACAGATACGCAGTATTTT. Translating it yields CASSQGQGTDTQYF.

This sequence joins TRBV24-1 and TRBJ2-1; D may be TRBD1 (6 bases). Germline loops: CDR1 KGHDR, CDR2 SFDVKD. This CDR3 has 16 residues. V shed 5 bases and J shed 7 bases, with 20 bases lying between them. The CDR3 bases are TGTGCCACCAGTGTCGGAGACAGGATTATTAGAAATGAGCAGTTCTTC. Protein: CATSVGDRIIRNEQFF.

This clonotype was recorded many times. The chain combines TRBV12-3 or TRBV12-4 with TRBJ2-3; 13 nucleotides match TRBD2. V shed 5 bases and J 0 bases; nucleotides not matched to a gene: 14. CDR3 size: 20 residues. CDR3 amino acids: CASSLRGPLAGGTSTDTQYF. In nucleotides, the CDR3 is TGTGCCAGCAGTCTTCGAGGTCCACTAGCGGGGGGGACTAGCACAGATACGCAGTATTTT.

The chain links TRBV29-1 to TRBJ2-7; perhaps TRBD2 as D (6 bases). In germline, CDR1 is SQVTM, CDR2 ANQGSEA. The CDR3 loop spans 13 amino acids. Trimming removed 1 base from V and 6 bases from J, with 13 bases in between. The CDR3 region has the DNA TGCAGCGTTGAAGCGGTCGGGGGAACCGAGCAGTACTTC. This encodes CSVEAVGGTEQYF.

This clonotype has at least ten counts. The chain joins TRBV24-1 to TRBJ1-2; no clear D gene. The CDR3 loop spans 14 amino acids. Germline V lookup: CDR1 KGHDR, CDR2 SFDVKD. V lost 4 bases and J 1 base, leaving 9 bases between the germline ends. This CDR3 is CATSDRESNYGYTF. CDR3 coding DNA: TGTGCCACCAGTGACCGGGAGAGTAACTATGGCTACACCTTC.